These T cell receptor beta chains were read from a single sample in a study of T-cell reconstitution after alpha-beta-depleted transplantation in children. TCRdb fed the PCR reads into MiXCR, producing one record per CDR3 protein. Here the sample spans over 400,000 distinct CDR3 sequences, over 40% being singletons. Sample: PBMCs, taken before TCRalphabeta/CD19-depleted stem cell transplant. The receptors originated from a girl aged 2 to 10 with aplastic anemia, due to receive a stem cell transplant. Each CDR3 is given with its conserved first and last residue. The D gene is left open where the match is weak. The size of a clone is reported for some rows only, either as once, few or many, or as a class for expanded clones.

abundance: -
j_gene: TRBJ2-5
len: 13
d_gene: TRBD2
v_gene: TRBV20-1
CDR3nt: TGCAGTGCTGAGACTAGCTGGGGAGAGACCCAGTACTTC
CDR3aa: CSAETSWGETQYF

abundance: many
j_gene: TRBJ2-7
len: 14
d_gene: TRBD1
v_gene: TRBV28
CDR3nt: TGTGCCATCCAAATCAGGGACAGGACCTACGAGCAGTACTTC
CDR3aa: CAIQIRDRTYEQYF

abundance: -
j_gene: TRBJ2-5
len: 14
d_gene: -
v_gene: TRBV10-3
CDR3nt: TGTGCCATCAGTGAAGAAGTCAGAAAAGAGACCCAGTACTTC
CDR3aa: CAISEEVRKETQYF

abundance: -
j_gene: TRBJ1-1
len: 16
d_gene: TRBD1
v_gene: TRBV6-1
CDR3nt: TGTGCCAGCAGTGGCGGGGTGGGACAGCCGAACACTGAAGCTTTCTTT
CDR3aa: CASSGGVGQPNTEAFF

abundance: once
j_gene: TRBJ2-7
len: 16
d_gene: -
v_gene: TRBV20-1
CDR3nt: TGCAGTGCTCCGACTCTAAGCCCGACAGGCTCCTACGAGCAGTACTTC
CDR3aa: CSAPTLSPTGSYEQYF

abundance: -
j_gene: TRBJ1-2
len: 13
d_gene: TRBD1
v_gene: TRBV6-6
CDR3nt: TGTGCCAGCACCCAGGACAGGGACTATGGCTACACCTTC
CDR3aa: CASTQDRDYGYTF

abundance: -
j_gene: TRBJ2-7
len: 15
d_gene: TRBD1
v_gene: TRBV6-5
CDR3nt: TGTGCCAGCAGTTATATTAGGACAGGGAATCACGAGCAGTACTTC
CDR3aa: CASSYIRTGNHEQYF

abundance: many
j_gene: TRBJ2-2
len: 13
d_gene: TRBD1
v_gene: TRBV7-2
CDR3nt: TGTGCCAGCAGCCAACAGGGGCTCGGGGAGCTGTTTTTT
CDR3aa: CASSQQGLGELFF

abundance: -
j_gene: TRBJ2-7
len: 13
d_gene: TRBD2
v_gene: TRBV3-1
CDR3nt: TGTGCCAGCAGCCAATGCCTAGCGGGAGAGCAGTGCTTC
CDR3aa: CASSQCLAGEQCF

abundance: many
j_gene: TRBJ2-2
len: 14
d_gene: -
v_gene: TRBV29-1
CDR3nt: TGCAGCGTTGCGTATTTAGGGGGAACCGGGGAGCTGTTTTTT
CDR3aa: CSVAYLGGTGELFF

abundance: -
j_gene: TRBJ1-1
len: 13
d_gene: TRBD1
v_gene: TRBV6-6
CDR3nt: TGTGCCAGCAGTTACTCCAGGACAGGGGAAACTTTCTTT
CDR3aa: CASSYSRTGETFF

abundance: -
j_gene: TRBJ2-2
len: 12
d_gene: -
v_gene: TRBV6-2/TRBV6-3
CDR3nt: TGTGCCAGCAGTTACGCACTAGCGGAGCTGTTTTTT
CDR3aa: CASSYALAELFF

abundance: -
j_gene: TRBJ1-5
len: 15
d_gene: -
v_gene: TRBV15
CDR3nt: TGTGCCACCAGCAGAGACCGCGACCCCGGTTGGCCCCAGCATTTT
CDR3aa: CATSRDRDPGWPQHF

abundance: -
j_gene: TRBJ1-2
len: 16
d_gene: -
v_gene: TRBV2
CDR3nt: TGTGCCAGCAGAGTATTCCTCGGGCCGAGGGGCTATGGCTACACCTTC
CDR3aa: CASRVFLGPRGYGYTF

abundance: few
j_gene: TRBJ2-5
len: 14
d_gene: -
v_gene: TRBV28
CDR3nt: TGTGCCAGCAGTTTGGATGGGTACCAAGAGACCCAGTACTTC
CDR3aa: CASSLDGYQETQYF

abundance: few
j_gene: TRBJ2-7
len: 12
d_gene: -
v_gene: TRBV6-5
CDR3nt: TGTGCCAGCAGAAGGGCGGGGTACGAGCAGTACTTC
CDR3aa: CASRRAGYEQYF

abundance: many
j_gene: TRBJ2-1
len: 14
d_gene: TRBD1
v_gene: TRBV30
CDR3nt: TGTGCCGGCCGCCCGACAGGGAACTACAATGAGCAGTTCTTC
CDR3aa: CAGRPTGNYNEQFF

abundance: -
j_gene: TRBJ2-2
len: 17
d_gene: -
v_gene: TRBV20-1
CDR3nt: TGCAGTGCTAGAGCCTTCTCAGCGGGCGGAAACACCGGGGAGCTGTTTTTT
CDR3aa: CSARAFSAGGNTGELFF

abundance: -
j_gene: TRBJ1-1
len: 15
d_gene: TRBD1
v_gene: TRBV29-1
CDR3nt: TGCAGCGTTGATATGTCAGGGGGAAAGAACACTGAAGCTTTCTTT
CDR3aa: CSVDMSGGKNTEAFF

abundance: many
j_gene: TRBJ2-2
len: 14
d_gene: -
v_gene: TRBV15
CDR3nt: TGTGCCACCAGCGTCCGCAGGGATGCCGGGGAGCTGTTTTTT
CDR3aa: CATSVRRDAGELFF

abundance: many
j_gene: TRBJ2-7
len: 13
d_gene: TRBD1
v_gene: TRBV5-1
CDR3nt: TGTGCCAGCAGTCTCAGACAGGGGTACGAGCAGTACTTC
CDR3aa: CASSLRQGYEQYF

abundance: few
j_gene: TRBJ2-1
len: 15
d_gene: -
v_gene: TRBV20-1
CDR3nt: TGCAGTGCTAGGTCTCCTAGGAGCTCCTACAATGAGCAGTTCTTC
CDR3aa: CSARSPRSSYNEQFF

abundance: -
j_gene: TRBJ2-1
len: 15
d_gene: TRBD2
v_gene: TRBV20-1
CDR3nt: TGCAGTGCGCCCCAACTAGCGGGAGCCTACAATGAGCAGTTCTTC
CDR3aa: CSAPQLAGAYNEQFF

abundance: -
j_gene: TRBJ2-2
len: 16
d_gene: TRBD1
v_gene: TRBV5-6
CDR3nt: TGTGCCAGCAGCGTGGGGGACAGGGCTAACACCGGGGAGCTGTTTTTT
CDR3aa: CASSVGDRANTGELFF

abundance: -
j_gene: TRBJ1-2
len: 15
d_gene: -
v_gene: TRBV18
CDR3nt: TGTGCCAGCTCACCGAAGGGAACAAGTGACTATGGCTACACCTTC
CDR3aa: CASSPKGTSDYGYTF

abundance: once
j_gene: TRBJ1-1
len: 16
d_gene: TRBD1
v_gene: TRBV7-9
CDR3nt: TGTGCCAGCAGCTTTCCCCCGGGACAGGGGGCGAGTGAAGCTTTCTTT
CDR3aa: CASSFPPGQGASEAFF

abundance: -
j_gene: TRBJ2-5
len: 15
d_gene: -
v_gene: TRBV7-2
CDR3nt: TGTGCCAGCAGCTTAACAGGTGTGCCAGGCGAGACCCAGTACTTC
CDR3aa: CASSLTGVPGETQYF

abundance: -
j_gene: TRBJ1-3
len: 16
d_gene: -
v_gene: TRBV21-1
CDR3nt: TGTGCCAGCAGCAAAGGGGCCGGAGTATCTGGAAACACCATATATTTT
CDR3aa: CASSKGAGVSGNTIYF

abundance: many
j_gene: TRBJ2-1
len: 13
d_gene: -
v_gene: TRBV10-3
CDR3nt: TGTGCCATCAGGCCGGGAAAGTCGGATGAGCAGTTCTTC
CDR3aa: CAIRPGKSDEQFF

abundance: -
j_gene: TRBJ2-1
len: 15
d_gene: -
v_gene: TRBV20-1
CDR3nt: TGCAGTGCTGTCCTCGGCTCCGTGAAGCGCAATGAGCAGTTCTTC
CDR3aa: CSAVLGSVKRNEQFF

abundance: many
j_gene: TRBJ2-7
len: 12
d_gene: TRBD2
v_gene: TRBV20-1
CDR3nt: TGCAGTGCTAGCCTACTAGCGATCGAGCAGTACTTC
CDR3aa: CSASLLAIEQYF

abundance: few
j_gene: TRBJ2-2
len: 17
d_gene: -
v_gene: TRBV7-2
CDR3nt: TGTGCCAGCAGCCGTCAGGGGGCTGGGAGGGACACCGGGGAGCTGTTTTTT
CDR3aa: CASSRQGAGRDTGELFF

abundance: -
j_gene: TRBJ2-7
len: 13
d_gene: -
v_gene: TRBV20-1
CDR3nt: TGCAGTGCTAGAGATTACAAGCCCTACGAGCAGTACTTC
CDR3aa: CSARDYKPYEQYF

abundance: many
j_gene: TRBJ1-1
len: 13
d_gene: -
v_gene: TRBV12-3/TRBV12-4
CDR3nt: TGTGCCAGCAAGGGACGGGGGAACACTGAAGCTTTCTTT
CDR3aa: CASKGRGNTEAFF

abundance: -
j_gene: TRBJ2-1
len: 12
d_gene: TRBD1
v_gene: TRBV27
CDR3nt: TGTGCCAGCAGTTTACCGGGACAGGGTGCTTTTTGG
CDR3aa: CASSLPGQGAFW

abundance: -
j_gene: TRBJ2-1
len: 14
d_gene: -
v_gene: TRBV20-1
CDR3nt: TGCAGTGCTAGAGCAGAGGACTCCTACAATGAGCAGTTCTTC
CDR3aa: CSARAEDSYNEQFF